This T cell receptor beta chain appears in the sequencing data of a study of blood T cell repertoires in COVID-19. Study-wide context: Nucleic acid was either cDNA or gDNA, and it came from T cells, B-cell-depleted T cells, or PBMCs.

This clone was seen once. The CDR3 is 11 amino acids. Trimming shortened V by 7 bases and J by 7 bases, and 10 bases separated the two germline ends. CDR1 and CDR2 from the germline V gene are SNHLY and FYNNEI. The data were produced by immunoSEQ multiplex PCR, yet TCRdb's version contains in-frame clones alone and is incomplete. The sample shows about 200,000 clones, roughly 85% of them seen only once. The TCR originated in a man aged 60 to 75 with active or convalescent COVID-19. The rearrangement joins TRBV2 to TRBJ1-2; weak D call: TRBD1 (6 bases). The sample comprised peripheral blood. The CDR3 region has the DNA TGTGCCAGCACTGAGGGGGGTGGCTACACCTTC. Its protein is CASTEGGGYTF.